This is a list of T cell receptor beta chains from one sample in a study of blood T cell repertoires in COVID-19. Using immunoSEQ multiplex PCR, the repertoire was profiled, and TCRdb retains in-frame clones only, with some absent. The sample has 200,000 or so clones; approximately 91% are singletons. What was sequenced was peripheral blood. The receptors here all came from a woman aged 55-69 years with acute or convalescent COVID-19. Each CDR3 is given with its conserved first and last residue. D genes are given only for firm matches. Clone size, where shown, is once, few, many, or a class for clones that have expanded.

j_gene	len	v_gene	d_gene	abundance	CDR3aa	CDR3nt
TRBJ2-2	16	TRBV7-2	TRBD2	-	CASSLGGSSGTGELFF	TGTGCCAGCAGCTTAGGCGGGTCTAGCGGCACCGGGGAGCTGTTTTTT
TRBJ2-5	18	TRBV18	TRBD2	-	CASSPPRTSGSAQETQYF	TGTGCCAGCTCACCACCGAGGACTAGCGGGTCCGCCCAAGAGACCCAGTACTTC
TRBJ1-5	14	TRBV9	-	once	CASSDQDSRQPQHF	TGTGCCAGCAGCGATCAGGACAGCCGCCAGCCCCAGCATTTT
TRBJ1-3	16	TRBV5-1	-	few	CASSLDRALSGNTIYF	TGCGCCAGCAGCTTGGACAGGGCACTCTCTGGAAACACCATATATTTT
TRBJ2-7	12	TRBV12-3/TRBV12-4	-	-	CASLSAALKQYF	TGTGCCAGCCTTAGTGCCGCTCTCAAGCAGTACTTC
TRBJ2-3	16	TRBV6-6	TRBD1	-	CASILHRGPLTDTQYF	TGTGCCAGCATACTACACAGGGGGCCCCTAACAGATACGCAGTATTTT
TRBJ2-1	16	TRBV5-1	-	-	CASSSIPGSNYNEQFF	TGCGCCAGCAGCTCCATCCCCGGGTCCAACTACAATGAGCAGTTCTTC
TRBJ1-3	17	TRBV28	-	-	CASSVWDIGSSGNTIYF	TGTGCCAGCAGTGTATGGGACATCGGGAGCTCTGGAAACACCATATATTTT
TRBJ1-2	17	TRBV5-1	TRBD1	-	CASSGGGQGSMVYGYTF	TGCGCCAGCAGCGGAGGTGGACAGGGTTCGATGGTCTATGGCTACACCTTC
TRBJ2-1	15	TRBV6-4	TRBD2	-	CASSWTSGGKNEQFF	TGTGCCAGCAGCTGGACTAGCGGGGGGAAGAATGAGCAGTTCTTC
TRBJ1-6	15	TRBV27	-	-	CASRDRSTGDSPLHF	TGTGCCAGCAGAGACAGATCCACTGGGGATTCACCCCTCCACTTT
TRBJ1-6	14	TRBV27	-	-	CASSFRQGNSPLHF	TGTGCCAGCAGTTTTCGGCAGGGCAATTCACCCCTCCACTTT
TRBJ1-5	13	TRBV18	-	-	CASSPTGGAPQHF	TGTGCCAGCTCACCAACGGGGGGTGCGCCCCAGCATTTT
TRBJ2-1	13	TRBV5-4	-	-	CASSLGRVAGPFF	TGTGCCAGCAGCTTGGGTAGAGTGGCAGGTCCGTTCTTC
TRBJ1-3	16	TRBV10-1	-	-	CASSDTGMSSGNTIYF	TGCGCCAGCAGTGACACCGGGATGAGCTCTGGAAACACCATATATTTT
TRBJ1-3	17	TRBV19	TRBD1	-	CASIPNRGQGSGNTIYF	TGTGCCAGTATCCCTAACCGGGGACAGGGCTCCGGAAACACCATATATTTT
TRBJ2-3	15	TRBV3-1/TRBV3-2	TRBD2	once	CASRLLAGTTDTQYF	TGTGCCAGCCGACTACTAGCGGGAACCACAGATACGCAGTATTTT
TRBJ1-4	15	TRBV20-1	-	-	CSASRWRGGREKLFF	TGCAGTGCTAGTAGATGGCGGGGAGGTAGAGAAAAACTGTTTTTT
TRBJ1-5	16	TRBV18	TRBD1	-	CASSPPGTDSNQPQHF	TGTGCCAGCTCACCACCGGGGACAGATAGCAATCAGCCCCAGCATTTT
TRBJ2-4	13	TRBV24-1	-	-	CATSTSGVGIQYF	TGTGCCACCAGTACCTCAGGGGTAGGCATTCAGTACTTC
TRBJ1-4	15	TRBV28	-	-	CASSFGGSTREKLFF	TGTGCCAGCAGTTTTGGGGGCTCGACACGTGAAAAACTGTTTTTT
TRBJ2-1	13	TRBV4-2	-	-	CASSQGSHNEQFF	TGTGCCAGCAGCCAAGGTAGCCACAATGAGCAGTTCTTC
TRBJ2-3	15	TRBV10-3	TRBD1	-	CAISRQGASTDTQYF	TGTGCCATCAGCCGACAGGGGGCTAGCACAGATACGCAGTATTTT
TRBJ2-7	13	TRBV19	-	once	CASSMWQAGEQYF	TGTGCCAGTAGTATGTGGCAGGCGGGCGAGCAGTACTTC
TRBJ1-2	16	TRBV4-3	TRBD1	-	CASSRAGTGMFYGYTF	TGCGCCAGCAGCCGCGCCGGGACAGGGATGTTCTATGGCTACACCTTC
TRBJ2-1	15	TRBV28	-	-	CASSGQRISYNEQFF	TGTGCCAGCAGTGGACAGCGTATCTCCTACAATGAGCAGTTCTTC
TRBJ1-4	14	TRBV7-2	-	few	CASSLSQGRVKLFF	TGTGCCAGCAGCTTATCCCAGGGGAGGGTAAAACTGTTTTTT
TRBJ1-1	16	TRBV18	-	-	CASSPPSLTENTEAFF	TGTGCCAGCTCACCACCGTCGCTTACAGAGAACACTGAAGCTTTCTTT
TRBJ2-6	18	TRBV6-2/TRBV6-3	-	few	CASSYVTGSLSGANVLTF	TGTGCCAGCAGTTACGTTACAGGGTCCCTCTCTGGGGCCAACGTCCTGACTTTC
TRBJ2-6	15	TRBV19	-	-	CASSIPNSGANVLTF	TGTGCCAGTAGTATACCCAACTCTGGGGCCAACGTCCTGACTTTC
TRBJ2-7	13	TRBV5-1	-	-	CASSTYFLDEQYF	TGCGCCAGCAGCACGTACTTCCTCGACGAGCAGTACTTC
TRBJ2-7	14	TRBV18	-	-	CASSTGSSAYEQYF	TGTGCCAGCTCTACGGGATCCTCAGCCTACGAGCAGTACTTC
TRBJ1-2	15	TRBV5-6	TRBD1	-	CASSLRQGWWYGYTF	TGTGCCAGCAGCTTGCGACAGGGGTGGTGGTATGGCTACACCTTC
TRBJ2-1	16	TRBV28	TRBD2	-	CASSPQTSGRRNEQFF	TGTGCCAGCAGTCCCCAAACTAGCGGGAGGAGAAATGAGCAGTTCTTC